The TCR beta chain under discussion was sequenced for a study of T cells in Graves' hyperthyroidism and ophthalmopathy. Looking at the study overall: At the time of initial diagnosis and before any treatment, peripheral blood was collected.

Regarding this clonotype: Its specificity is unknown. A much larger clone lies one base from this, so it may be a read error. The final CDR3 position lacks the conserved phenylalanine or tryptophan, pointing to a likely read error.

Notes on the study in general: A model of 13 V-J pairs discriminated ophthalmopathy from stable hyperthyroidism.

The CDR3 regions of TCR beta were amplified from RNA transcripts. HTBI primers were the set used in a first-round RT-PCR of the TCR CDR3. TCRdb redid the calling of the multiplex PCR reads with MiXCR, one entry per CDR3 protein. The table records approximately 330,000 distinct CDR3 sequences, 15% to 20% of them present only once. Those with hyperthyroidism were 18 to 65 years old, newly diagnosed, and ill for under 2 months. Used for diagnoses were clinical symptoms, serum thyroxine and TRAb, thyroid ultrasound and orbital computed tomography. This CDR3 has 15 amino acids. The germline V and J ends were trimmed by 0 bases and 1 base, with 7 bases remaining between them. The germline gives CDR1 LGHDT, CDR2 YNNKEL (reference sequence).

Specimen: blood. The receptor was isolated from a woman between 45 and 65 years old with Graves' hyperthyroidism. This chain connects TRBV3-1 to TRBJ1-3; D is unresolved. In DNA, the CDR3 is TGTGCCAGCAGCCAAGATTCAGTATCTGGAAACACCATATATCTT. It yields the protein CASSQDSVSGNTIYL.